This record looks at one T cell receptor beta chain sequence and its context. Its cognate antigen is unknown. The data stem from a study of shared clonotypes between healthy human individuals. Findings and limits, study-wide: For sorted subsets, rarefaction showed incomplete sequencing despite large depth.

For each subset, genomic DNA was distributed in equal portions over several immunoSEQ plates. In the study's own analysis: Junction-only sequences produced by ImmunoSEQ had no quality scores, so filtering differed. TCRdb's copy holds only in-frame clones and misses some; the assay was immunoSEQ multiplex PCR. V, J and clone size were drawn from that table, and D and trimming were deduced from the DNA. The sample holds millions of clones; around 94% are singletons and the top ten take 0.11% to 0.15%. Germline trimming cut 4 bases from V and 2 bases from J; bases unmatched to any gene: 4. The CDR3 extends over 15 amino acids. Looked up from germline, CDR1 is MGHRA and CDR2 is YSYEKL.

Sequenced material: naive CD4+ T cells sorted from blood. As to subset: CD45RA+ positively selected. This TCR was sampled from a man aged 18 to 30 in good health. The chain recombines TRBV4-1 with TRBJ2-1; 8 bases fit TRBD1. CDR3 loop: CASSPGGQPYNEQFF. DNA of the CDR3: TGCGCCAGCAGCCCAGGGGGCCAGCCCTACAATGAGCAGTTCTTC.